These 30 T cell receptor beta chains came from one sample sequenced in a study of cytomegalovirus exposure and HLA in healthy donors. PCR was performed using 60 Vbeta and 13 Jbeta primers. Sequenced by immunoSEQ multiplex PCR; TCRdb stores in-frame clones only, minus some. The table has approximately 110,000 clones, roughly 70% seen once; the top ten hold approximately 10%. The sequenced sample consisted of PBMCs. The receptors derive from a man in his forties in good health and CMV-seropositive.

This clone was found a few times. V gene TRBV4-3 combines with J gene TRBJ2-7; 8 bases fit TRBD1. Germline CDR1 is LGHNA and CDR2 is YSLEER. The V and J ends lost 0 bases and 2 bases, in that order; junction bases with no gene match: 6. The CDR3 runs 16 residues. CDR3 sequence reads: CASSQDRGTGAYEQYF. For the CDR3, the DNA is TGCGCCAGCAGCCAAGATCGAGGGACAGGTGCCTACGAGCAGTACTTC.

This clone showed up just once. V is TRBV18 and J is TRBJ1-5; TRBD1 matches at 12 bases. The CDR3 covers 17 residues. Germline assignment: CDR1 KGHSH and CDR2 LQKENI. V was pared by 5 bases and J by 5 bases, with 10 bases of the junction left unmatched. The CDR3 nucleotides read TGTGCCAGCTCAACTCCGGGACAGGGGGCCCGGCATCAGCCCCAGCATTTT. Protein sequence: CASSTPGQGARHQPQHF.

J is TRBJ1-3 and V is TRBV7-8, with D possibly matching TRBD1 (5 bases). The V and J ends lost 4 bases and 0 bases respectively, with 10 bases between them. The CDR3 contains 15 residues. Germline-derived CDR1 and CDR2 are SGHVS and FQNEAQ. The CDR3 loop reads CASSSRVPSGNTIYF. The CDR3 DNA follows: TGTGCCAGCAGCTCCAGGGTGCCCTCTGGAAACACCATATATTTT.

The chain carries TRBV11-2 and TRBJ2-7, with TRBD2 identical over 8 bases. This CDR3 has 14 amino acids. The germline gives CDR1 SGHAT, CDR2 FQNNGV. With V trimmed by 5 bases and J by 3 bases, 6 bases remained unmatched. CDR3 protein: CASSVSGSFYEQYV. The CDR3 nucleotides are TGTGCCAGCAGCGTCAGCGGGAGCTTCTACGAGCAGTACGTC.

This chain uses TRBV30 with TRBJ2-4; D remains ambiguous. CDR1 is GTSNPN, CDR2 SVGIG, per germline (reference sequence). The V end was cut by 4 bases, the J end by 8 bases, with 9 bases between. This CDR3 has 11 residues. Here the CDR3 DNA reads TGTGCCTGGAAATCTATCCACATTCAGTACTTC. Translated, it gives CAWKSIHIQYF.

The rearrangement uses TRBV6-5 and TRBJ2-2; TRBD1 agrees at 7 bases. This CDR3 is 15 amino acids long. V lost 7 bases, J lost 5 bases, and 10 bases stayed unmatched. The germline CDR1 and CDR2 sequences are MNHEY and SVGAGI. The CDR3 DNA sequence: TGTGCCAGCAAAAAGGGGACAGATTTAACCGGGGAGCTGTTTTTT. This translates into CASKKGTDLTGELFF.

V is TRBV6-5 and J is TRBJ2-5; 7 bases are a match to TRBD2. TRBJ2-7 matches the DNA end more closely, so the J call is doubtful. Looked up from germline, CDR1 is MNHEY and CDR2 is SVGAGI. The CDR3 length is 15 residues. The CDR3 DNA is TGTGCCAGCACTTGGTCGCGGGAGCTCGGCCACGAGCAGTACTTC. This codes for CASTWSRELGHEQYF.

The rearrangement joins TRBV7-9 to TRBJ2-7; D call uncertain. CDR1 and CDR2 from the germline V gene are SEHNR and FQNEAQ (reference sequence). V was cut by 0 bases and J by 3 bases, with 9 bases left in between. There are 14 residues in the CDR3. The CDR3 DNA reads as TGTGCCAGCAGCTTAGCGCTTGAGATCTACGAGCAGTACTTC. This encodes CASSLALEIYEQYF.

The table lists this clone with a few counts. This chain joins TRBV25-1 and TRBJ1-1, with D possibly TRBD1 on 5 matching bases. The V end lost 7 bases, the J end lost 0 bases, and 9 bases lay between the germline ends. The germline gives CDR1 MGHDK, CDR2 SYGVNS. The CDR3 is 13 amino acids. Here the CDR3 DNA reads TGTGCCAGCACGTGGGGCCTGAACACTGAAGCTTTCTTT. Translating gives CASTWGLNTEAFF.

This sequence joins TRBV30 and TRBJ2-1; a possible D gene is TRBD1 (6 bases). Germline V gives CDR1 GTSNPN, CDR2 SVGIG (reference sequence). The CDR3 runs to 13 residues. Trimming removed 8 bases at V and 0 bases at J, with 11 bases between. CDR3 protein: CAIRDNSYNEQFF. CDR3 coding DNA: TGTGCCATCCGGGACAACTCCTACAATGAGCAGTTCTTC.

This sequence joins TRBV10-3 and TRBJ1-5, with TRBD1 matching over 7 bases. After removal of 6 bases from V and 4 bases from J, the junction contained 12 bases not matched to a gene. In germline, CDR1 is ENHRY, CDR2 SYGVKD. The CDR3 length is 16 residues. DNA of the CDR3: TGTGCCATCAGCGAAAGCCGGGACAGCCTAAATCAGCCCCAGCATTTT. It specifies CAISESRDSLNQPQHF.

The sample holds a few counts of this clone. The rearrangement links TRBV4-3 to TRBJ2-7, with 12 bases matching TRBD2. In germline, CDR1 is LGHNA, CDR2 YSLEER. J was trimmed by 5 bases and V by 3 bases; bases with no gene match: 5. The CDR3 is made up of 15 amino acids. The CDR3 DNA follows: TGCGCCAGCAGCCAGACGACTAGCGGGAGCGACGAGCAGTACTTC. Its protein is CASSQTTSGSDEQYF.

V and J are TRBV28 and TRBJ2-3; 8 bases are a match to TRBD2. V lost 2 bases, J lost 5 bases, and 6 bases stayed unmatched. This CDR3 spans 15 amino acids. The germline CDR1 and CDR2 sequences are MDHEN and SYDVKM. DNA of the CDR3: TGTGCCAGCAGTTTAGTCAGCCGGGGGGGAGATACGCAGTATTTT. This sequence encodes CASSLVSRGGDTQYF.

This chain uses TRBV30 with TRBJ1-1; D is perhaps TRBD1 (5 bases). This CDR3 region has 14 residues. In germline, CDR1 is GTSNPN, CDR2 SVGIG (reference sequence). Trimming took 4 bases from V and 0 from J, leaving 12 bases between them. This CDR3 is CAWTPDNLNTEAFF. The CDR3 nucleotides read TGTGCCTGGACTCCGGACAATTTGAACACTGAAGCTTTCTTT.

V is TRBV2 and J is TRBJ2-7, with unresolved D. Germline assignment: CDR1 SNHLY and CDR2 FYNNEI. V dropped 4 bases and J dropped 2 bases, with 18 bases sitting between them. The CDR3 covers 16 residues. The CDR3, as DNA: TGTGCCAGCAGTGCTGGGCTAACCAATACAGCCTACGAGCAGTACTTC. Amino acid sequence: CASSAGLTNTAYEQYF.

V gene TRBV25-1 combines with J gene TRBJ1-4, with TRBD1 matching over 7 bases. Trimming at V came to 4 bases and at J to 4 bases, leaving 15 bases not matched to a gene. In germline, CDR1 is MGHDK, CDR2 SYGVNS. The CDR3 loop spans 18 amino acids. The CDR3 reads CASSVNNPRTGFNEKLFF. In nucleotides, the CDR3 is TGTGCCAGCAGTGTTAATAACCCCCGGACAGGTTTTAATGAAAAACTGTTTTTT.

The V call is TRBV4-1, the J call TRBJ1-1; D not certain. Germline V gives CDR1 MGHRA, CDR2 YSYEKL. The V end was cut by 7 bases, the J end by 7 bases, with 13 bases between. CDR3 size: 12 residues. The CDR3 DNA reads TGCGCCAGCACCTCGGAAACTATTGAAGCTTTCTTT. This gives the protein CASTSETIEAFF.

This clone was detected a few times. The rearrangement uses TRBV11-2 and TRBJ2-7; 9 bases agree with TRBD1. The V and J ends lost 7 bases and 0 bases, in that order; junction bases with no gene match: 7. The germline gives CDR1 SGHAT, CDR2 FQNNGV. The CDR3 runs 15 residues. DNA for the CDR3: TGTGCCAGCAAAATGGACAGGGGAATCTCCTACGAGCAGTACTTC. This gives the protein CASKMDRGISYEQYF.

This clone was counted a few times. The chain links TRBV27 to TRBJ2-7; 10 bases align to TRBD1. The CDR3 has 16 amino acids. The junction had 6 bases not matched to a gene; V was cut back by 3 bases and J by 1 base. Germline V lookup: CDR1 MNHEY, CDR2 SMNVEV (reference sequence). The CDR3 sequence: CASSLLGTGASYEQYF. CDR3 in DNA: TGTGCCAGCAGTTTGTTGGGGACAGGGGCATCCTACGAGCAGTACTTC.

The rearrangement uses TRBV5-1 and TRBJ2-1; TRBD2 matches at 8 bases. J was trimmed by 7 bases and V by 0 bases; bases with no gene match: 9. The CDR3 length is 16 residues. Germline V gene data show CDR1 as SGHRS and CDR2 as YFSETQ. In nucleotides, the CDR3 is TGCGCCAGCAGCTTGGGTGGAGCGGGAGTATTGAATGAGCAGTTCTTC. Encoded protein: CASSLGGAGVLNEQFF.

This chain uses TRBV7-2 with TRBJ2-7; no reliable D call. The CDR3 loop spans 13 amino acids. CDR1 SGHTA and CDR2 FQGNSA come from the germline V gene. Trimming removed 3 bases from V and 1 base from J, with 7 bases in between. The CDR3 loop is CASSFTGSYEQYV. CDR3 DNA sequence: TGTGCCAGCAGCTTTACCGGGTCCTACGAGCAGTACGTC.

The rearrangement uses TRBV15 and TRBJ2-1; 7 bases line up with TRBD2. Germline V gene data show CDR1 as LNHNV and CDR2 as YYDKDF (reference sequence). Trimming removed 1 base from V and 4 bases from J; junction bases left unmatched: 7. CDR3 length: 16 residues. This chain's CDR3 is CATSRGPGLDYNEQFF. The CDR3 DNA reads TGTGCCACCAGCAGAGGACCAGGACTAGATTACAATGAGCAGTTCTTC.

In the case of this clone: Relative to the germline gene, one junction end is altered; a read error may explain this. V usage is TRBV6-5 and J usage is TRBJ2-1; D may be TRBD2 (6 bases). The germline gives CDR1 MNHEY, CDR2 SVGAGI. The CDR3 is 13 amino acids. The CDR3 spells CASQQGQGREQLF. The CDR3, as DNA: TGTGCCAGCCAGCAGGGTCAGGGTCGGGAGCAGCTCTTC.

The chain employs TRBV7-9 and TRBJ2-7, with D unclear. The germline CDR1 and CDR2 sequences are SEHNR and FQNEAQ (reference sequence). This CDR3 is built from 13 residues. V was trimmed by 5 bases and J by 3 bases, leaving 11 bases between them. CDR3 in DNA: TGTGCCAGCAGCGAAAAAGTACTCTACGAGCAGTACTTC. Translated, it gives CASSEKVLYEQYF.

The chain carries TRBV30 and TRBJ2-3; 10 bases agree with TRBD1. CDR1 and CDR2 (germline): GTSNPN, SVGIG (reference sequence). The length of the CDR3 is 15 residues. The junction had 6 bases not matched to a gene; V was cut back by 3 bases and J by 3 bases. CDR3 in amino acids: CAWRRQGALTDTQYF. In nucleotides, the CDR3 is TGTGCCTGGAGAAGACAGGGGGCATTAACAGATACGCAGTATTTT.

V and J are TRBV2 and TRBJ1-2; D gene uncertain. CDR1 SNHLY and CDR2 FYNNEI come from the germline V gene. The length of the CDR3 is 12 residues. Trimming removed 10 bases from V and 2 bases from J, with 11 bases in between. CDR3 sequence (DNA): TGTGCCACTGGGAGCCAGAACTATGGCTACACCTTC. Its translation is CATGSQNYGYTF.

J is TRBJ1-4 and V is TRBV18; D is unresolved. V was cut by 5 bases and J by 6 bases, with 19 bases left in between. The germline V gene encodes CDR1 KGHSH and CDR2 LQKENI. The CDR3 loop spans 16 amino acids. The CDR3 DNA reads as TGTGCCAGCTCAGCTAACCCGCCCGGGGAGGATGAAAAACTGTTTTTT. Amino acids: CASSANPPGEDEKLFF. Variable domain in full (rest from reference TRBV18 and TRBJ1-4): NAGVMQNPRHLVRRRGQEARLRCSPMKGHSHVYWYRQLPEEGLKFMVYLQKENIIDESGMPKERFSAEFPKEGPSILRIQQVVRGDSAAYFCASSANPPGEDEKLFFGSGTQLSVL.

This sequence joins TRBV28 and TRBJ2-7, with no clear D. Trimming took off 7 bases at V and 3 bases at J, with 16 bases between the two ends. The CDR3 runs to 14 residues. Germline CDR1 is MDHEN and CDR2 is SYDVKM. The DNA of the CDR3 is TGTGCCAGCACCTTTGGGCCTCAGGTCTACGAGCAGTACTTC. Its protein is CASTFGPQVYEQYF.

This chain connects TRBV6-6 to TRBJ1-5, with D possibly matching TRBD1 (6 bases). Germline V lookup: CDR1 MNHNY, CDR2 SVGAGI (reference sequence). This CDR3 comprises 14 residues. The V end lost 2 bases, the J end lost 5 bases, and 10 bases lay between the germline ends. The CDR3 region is CASSYRGGDQPQHF. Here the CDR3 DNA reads TGTGCCAGCAGTTACAGGGGGGGGGATCAGCCCCAGCATTTT.

The DNA for the CDR3 is TGTGCCAGCAGCCACCCAAAAGAGGGACAAACCTACGAGCAGTACTTC. This gives the protein CASSHPKEGQTYEQYF. The chain combines TRBV7-9 with TRBJ2-7; a weak D match, TRBD1 (6 bases). CDR3 length: 16 residues. CDR1 is SEHNR and CDR2 is FQNEAQ in the germline V gene (reference sequence). Trimming took 5 bases from V and 2 from J, leaving 19 bases between them.